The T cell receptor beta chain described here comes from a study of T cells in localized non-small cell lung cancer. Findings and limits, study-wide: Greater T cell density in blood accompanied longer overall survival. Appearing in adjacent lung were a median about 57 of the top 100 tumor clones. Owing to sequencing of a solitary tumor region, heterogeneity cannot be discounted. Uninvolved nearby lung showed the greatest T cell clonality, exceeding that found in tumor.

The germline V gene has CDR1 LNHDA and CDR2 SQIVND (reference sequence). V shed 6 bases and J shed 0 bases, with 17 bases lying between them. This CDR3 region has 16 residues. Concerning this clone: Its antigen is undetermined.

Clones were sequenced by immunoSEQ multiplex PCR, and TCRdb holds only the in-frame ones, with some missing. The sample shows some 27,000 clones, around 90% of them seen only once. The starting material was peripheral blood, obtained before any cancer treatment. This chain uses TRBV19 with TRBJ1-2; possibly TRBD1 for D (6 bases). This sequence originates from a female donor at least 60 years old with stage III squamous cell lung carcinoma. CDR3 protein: CASRSNRVSANYGYTF. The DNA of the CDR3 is TGTGCCAGTAGGTCGAACAGGGTGAGCGCTAACTATGGCTACACCTTC.